This TCR beta chain was found in a study of human T cells and chemical hapten exposure. The time point: pre-sensitization, week 0. Specified treatment: therapeutic diphenylcyclopropenone sensitization with weekly scalp DPC. TCRdb re-derived calls from the RACE reads in MiXCR, one entry per CDR3 protein. Of more than 300,000 distinct CDR3 sequences in the sample, 5% to 6.5% were seen once. This clonotype was counted only a few times. What it binds is unknown. V was cut by 6 bases and J by 6 bases, with 15 bases left in between. This CDR3 is built from 14 residues. Germline V gene lookup returns CDR1 MDHEN and CDR2 SYDVKM. Study-wide results and limits: Following DPC sensitization, TCRs present above 1 in 1000 frequency showed no change. Counts of expanded TCRs (at PT1) showed a positive correlation with patch test score.

Here the sequenced sample was whole blood, taken in connection with sensitization to the hapten diphenylcyclopropenone (DPC). The sequence was obtained from a woman aged 45 to 65 with alopecia areata. Some clones in this sample may be carry-over from other donors' samples. V and J are TRBV28 and TRBJ1-5, with a possible D match to TRBD1 (6 bases). The CDR3 reads CASRGGGTGQPQHF. CDR3 bases: TGTGCCAGCAGGGGAGGGGGAACCGGTCAGCCCCAGCATTTT.